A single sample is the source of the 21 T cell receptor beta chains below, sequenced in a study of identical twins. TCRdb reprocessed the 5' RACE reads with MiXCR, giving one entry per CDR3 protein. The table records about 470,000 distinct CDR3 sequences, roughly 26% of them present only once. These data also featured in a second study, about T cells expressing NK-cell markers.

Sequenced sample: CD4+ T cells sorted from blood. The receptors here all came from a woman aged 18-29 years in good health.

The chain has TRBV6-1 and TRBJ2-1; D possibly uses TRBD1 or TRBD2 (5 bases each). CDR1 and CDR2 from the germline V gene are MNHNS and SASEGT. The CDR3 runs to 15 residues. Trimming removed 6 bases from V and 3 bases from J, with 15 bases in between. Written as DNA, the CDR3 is TGTGCCAGCAGCCGCCCCGTGGGGGACTACAATGAGCAGTTCTTC. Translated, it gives CASSRPVGDYNEQFF.

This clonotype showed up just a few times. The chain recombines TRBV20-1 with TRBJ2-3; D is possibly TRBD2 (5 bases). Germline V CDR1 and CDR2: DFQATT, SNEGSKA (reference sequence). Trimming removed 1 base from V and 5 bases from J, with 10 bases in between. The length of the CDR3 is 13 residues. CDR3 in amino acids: CSARGSGGDTQYF. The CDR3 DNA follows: TGCAGTGCTAGAGGGTCTGGAGGAGATACGCAGTATTTT.

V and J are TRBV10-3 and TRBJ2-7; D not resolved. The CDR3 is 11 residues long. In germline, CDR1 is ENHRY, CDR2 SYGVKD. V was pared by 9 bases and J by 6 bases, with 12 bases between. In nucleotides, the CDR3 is TGTGCCATTCGGATGAGTCGCGAGCAGTACTTC. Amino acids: CAIRMSREQYF.

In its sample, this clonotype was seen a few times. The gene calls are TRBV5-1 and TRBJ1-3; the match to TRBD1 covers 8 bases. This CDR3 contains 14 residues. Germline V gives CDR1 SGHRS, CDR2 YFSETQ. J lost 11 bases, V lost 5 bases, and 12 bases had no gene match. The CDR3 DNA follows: TGCGCCAGCAGTATACAGGGGGACGCCGGCTCCATATATTTT. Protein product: CASSIQGDAGSIYF.

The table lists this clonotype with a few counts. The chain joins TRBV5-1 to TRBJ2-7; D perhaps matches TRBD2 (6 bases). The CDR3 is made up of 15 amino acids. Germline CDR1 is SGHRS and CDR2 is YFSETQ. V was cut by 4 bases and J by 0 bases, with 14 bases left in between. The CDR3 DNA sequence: TGCGCCAGCAGCGACCCCAGCGGGCACTCCTACGAGCAGTACTTC. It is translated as CASSDPSGHSYEQYF.

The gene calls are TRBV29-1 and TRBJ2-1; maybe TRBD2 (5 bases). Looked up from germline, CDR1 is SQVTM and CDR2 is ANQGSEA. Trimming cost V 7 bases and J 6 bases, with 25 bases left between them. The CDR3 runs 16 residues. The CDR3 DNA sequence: TGCAGCGCCGGGGTATGGGTAGGGATAATACCCAATGAGCAGTTCTTC. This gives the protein CSAGVWVGIIPNEQFF.

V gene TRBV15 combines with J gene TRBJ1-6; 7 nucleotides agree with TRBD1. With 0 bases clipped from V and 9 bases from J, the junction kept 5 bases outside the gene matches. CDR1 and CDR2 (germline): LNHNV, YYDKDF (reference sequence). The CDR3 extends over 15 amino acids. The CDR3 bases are TGTGCCACCAGCAGAGATAGGGGGCTTGGTTCACCCCTCCACTTT. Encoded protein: CATSRDRGLGSPLHF. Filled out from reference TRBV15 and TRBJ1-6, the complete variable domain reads DAMVIQNPRYQVTQFGKPVTLSCSQTLNHNVMYWYQQKSSQAPKLLFHYYDKDFNNEADTPDNFQSRRPNTSFCFLDIRSPGLGDTAMYLCATSRDRGLGSPLHFGNGTRLTVT.

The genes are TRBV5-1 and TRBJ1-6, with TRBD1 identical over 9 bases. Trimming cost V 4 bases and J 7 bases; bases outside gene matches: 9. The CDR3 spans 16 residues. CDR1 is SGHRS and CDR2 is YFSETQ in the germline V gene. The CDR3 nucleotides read TGCGCCAGCAGCCTACCCTCCGGACAGGGGAATTCACCCCTCCACTTT. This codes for CASSLPSGQGNSPLHF. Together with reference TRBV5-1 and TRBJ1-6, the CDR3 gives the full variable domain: KAGVTQTPRYLIKTRGQQVTLSCSPISGHRSVSWYQQTPGQGLQFLFEYFSETQRNKGNFPGRFSGRQFSNSRSEMNVSTLELGDSALYLCASSLPSGQGNSPLHFGNGTRLTVT.

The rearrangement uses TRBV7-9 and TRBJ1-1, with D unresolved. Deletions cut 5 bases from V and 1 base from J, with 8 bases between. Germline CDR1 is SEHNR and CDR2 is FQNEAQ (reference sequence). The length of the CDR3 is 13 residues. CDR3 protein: CASSAKGNTEAFF. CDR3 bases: TGTGCCAGCAGCGCGAAAGGGAACACTGAAGCTTTCTTT.

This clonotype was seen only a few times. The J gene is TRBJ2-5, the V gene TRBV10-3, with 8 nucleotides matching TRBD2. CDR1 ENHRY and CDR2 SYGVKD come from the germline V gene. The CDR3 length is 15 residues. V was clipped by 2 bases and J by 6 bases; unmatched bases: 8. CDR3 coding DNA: TGTGCCATCAGTGAGACGACTAGCGCTAAAAAGACCCAGTACTTC. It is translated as CAISETTSAKKTQYF.

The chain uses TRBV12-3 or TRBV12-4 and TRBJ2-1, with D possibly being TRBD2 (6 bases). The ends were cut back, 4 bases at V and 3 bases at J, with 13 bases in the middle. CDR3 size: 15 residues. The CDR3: CASSSSSTSYNEQFF. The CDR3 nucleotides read TGTGCCAGCAGTTCCTCTTCGACTAGCTACAATGAGCAGTTCTTC.

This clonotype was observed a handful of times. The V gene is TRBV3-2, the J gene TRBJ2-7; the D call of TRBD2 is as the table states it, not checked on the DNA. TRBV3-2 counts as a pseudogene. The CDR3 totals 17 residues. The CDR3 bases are TGTGCCAGCAGCCGCGGACTAGCGGGAGGGGATCACTACGAGCAGTACTTC. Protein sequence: CASSRGLAGGDHYEQYF.

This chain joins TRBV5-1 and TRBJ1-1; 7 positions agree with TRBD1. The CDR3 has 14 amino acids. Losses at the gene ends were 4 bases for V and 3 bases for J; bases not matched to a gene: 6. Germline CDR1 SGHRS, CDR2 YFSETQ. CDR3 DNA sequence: TGCGCCAGCAGCACCCAGAGGGGGCACACTGAAGCTTTCTTT. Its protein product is CASSTQRGHTEAFF.

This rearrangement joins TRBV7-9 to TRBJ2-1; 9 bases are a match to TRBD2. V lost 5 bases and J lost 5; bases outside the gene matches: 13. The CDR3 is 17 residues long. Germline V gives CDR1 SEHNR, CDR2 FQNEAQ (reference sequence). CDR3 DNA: TGTGCCAGCAGCCCCCGGCCCCGGACTAGCGCAAACAATGAGCAGTTCTTC. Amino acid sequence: CASSPRPRTSANNEQFF.

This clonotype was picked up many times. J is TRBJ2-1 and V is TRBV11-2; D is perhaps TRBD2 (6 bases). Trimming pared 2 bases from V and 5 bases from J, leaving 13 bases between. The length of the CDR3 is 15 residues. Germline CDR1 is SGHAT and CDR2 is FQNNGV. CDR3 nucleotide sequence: TGTGCCAGCAGCTTACGAAGCGGGCTAAACAATGAGCAGTTCTTC. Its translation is CASSLRSGLNNEQFF.

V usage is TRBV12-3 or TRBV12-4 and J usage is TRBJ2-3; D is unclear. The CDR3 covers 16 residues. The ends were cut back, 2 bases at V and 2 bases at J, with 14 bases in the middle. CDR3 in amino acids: CASSLKIGDNTDTQYF. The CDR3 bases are TGTGCCAGCAGTTTAAAGATTGGAGACAACACAGATACGCAGTATTTT.

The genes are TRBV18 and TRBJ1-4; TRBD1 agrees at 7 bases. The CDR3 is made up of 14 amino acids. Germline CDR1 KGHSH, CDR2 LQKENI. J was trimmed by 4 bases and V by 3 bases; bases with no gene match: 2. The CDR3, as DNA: TGTGCCAGCTCACCGGCAGGGGGTAATGAAAAACTGTTTTTT. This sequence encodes CASSPAGGNEKLFF.

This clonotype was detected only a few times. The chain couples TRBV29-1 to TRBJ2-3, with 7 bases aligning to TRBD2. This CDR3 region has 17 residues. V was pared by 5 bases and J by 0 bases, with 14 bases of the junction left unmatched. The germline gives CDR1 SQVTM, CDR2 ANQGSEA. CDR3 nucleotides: TGCAGCGTTAAACTTTCCCTTAGCGGGTCGAGCACAGATACGCAGTATTTT. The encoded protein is CSVKLSLSGSSTDTQYF.

The CDR3 coding sequence is TGCAGTGCTAGCGGGGGGAAGGCTTTCTTT. Translated, it gives CSASGGKAFF. J is TRBJ1-1 and V is TRBV20-1, with D tentatively TRBD1 (5 bases). The V and J ends lost 3 bases and 11 bases respectively, with 10 bases between them. The CDR3 loop spans 10 amino acids. The V gene's germline CDR1 is DFQATT and CDR2 SNEGSKA (reference sequence).

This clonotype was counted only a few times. CDR3 nucleotide sequence: TGTGCCAGCAGTCCTCTTCTAGCGGGGGGGACAGATACGCAGTATTTT. Translated, it gives CASSPLLAGGTDTQYF. The gene calls are TRBV6-4 and TRBJ2-3; 12 nucleotides match TRBD2. CDR1 is MRHNA and CDR2 is SNTAGT in the germline V gene. This CDR3 has 16 residues. Trimming took 5 bases from V and 3 from J; bases not matched to a gene: 6.

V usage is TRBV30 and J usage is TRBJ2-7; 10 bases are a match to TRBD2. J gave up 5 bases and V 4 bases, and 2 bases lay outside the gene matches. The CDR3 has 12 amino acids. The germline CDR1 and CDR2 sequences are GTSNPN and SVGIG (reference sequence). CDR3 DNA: TGTGCCTGGACTAGCGGGAGACACGAGCAGTACTTC. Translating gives CAWTSGRHEQYF.